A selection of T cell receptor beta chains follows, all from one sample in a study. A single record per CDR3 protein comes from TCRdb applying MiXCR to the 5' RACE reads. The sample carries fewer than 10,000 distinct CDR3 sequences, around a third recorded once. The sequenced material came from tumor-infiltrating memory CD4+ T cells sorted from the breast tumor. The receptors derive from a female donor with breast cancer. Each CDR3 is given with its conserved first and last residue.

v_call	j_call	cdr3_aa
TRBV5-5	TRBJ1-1	CASSLTTMNTEAFF
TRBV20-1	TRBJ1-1	CSAPISGIEAFF
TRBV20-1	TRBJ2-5	CSARRVEEETQYF
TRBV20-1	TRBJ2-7	CSARDGSKVYEQYF
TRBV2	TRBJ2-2	CASSFNQISTRELFF
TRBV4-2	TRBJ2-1	CASSQAAGGRYNEQFF
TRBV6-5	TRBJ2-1	CASSYAGMSSYNEQFF
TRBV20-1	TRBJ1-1	CSATRPAFF
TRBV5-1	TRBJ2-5	CASSLTGASQETQYF
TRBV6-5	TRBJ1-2	CASGRDYGYTF
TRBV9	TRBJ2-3	CASSEAYRGDAQYF
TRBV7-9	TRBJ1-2	CASSRRDRGSYTF
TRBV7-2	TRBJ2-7	CASSLRTGEQYF
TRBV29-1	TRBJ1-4	CSVTLGGTVNEKLFF
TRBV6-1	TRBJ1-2	CASSPRGPPLRIDGYTF
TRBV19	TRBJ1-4	CASTPGQGNEKLFF
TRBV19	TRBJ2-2	CASSTDRLTGELFF
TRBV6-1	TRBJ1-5	CASSEGKIRNQPQHF